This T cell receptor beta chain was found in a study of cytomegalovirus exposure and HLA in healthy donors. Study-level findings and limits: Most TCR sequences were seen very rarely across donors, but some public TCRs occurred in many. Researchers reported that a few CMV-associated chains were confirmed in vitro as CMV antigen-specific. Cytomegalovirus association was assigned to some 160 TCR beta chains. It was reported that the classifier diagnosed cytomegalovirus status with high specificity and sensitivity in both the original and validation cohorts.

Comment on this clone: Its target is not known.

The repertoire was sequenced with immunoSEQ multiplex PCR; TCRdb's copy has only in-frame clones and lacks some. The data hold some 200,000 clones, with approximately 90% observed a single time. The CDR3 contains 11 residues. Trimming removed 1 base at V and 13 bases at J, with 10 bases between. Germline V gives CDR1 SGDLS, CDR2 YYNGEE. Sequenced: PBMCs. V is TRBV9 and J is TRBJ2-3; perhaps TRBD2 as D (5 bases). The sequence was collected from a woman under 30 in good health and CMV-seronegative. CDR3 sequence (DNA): TGTGCCAGCAGCGTACGGGGAGAAAAGTATTTT. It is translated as CASSVRGEKYF.